The clone carrying this T cell receptor beta chain was found once. Germline loops: CDR1 KGHDR, CDR2 SFDVKD. The CDR3 extends over 14 amino acids. V dropped 3 bases and J dropped 6; count of bases not matched to a gene: 5. Method: immunoSEQ multiplex PCR; TCRdb's copy keeps in-frame clones and lacks some. The sample includes roughly 250,000 clones, roughly 84% of them seen just once. The entry originates in a study of blood T cell repertoires in COVID-19. Looking at the study overall: Sources were T cells, B-cell-depleted T cells, or PBMCs; the material itself was cDNA or gDNA.

The origin of this receptor is a woman aged 45-65 years with acute or convalescent COVID-19. The chain carries TRBV24-1 and TRBJ2-7; 9 bases map to TRBD1. The sequenced sample consisted of peripheral blood. The CDR3 nucleotides are TGTGCCACCAGTGATGAACAGGGGGCAGGCGAGCAGTACTTC. Its translation is CATSDEQGAGEQYF.